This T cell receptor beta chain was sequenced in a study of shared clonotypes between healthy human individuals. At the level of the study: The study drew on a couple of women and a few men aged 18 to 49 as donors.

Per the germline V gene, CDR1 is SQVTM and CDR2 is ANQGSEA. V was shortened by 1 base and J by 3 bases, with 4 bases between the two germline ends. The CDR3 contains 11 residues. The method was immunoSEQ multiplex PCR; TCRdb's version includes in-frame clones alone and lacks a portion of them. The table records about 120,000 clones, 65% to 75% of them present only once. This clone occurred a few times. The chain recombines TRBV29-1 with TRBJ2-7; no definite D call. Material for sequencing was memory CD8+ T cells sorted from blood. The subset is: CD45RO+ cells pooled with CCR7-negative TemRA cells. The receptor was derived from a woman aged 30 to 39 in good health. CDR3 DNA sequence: TGCAGCGTTGAAGGCCGCTACGAGCAGTACTTC. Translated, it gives CSVEGRYEQYF.